This TCR beta chain was documented in a study of blood T cells in healthy people across ages. In its sample, this clonotype was seen a few times. The authors ran a second PCR of about 6 to 11 cycles using a sample-barcoded 5' primer and a J-beta primer mix. TCRdb recomputed calls from the 5' RACE reads with MiXCR, one row per CDR3 protein. The sample records roughly 800,000 distinct CDR3 sequences, about 37% being singletons. Germline V gene sequence: CDR1 SGHTA, CDR2 FQGNSA. This CDR3 has 14 residues. The germline V and J ends were trimmed by 1 base and 8 bases, with 12 bases remaining between them. The chain couples TRBV7-2 to TRBJ2-1, with D perhaps matching TRBD1 (5 bases). Sequencing was performed on blood. This receptor was identified in a man aged 18 to 29 in good health. CDR3 loop: CASSLVRDRDEQFF. The CDR3 nucleotides read TGTGCCAGCAGCTTAGTTCGCGACAGAGATGAGCAGTTCTTC.